One T cell receptor beta chain is described in this entry. Germline CDR1 is GTSNPN and CDR2 is SVGIG (reference sequence). Trimming took off 7 bases at V and 5 bases at J, with 15 bases between the two ends. The CDR3 totals 13 residues. This record comes from a study of T cell responses to AZD1222 COVID-19 vaccine. Study background: Pooling was applied to second doses at about 4 or about 12 weeks.

The data were produced by immunoSEQ multiplex PCR, yet TCRdb's version contains in-frame clones alone and is incomplete. This table holds approximately 100,000 clones, roughly 90% found once. This receptor was obtained from an adult in good health. Sequencing was performed on peripheral blood, taken on day 0 of AZD1222 vaccination. This chain links TRBV30 with TRBJ2-1, with D perhaps being TRBD1 or TRBD2 (7 bases each). For the CDR3, the DNA is TGTGCCTCCTTGCAGGGGGGGAACAATGAGCAGTTCTTC. This translates into CASLQGGNNEQFF.